These T cell receptor beta chains were read from a single sample in a study of cytomegalovirus exposure and HLA in healthy donors. Some clones are missing from TCRdb's copy, which holds only in-frame ones; the method was immunoSEQ multiplex PCR. Here the sample spans more than 110,000 clones, about four fifths being singletons. Sequencing was performed on PBMCs. The receptors were gathered from a man aged 35-49 years in good health and CMV-seropositive. Each CDR3 is given with its conserved first and last residue. A D gene is named only where the DNA matches it firmly. Clone size, where shown, is once, few, many, or a class for clones that have expanded.

d_call	v_call	j_call	clone_size	cdr3_aa	cdr3_nt
TRBD2	TRBV9	TRBJ2-3	NA	CASSDRAGGPYTQYF	TGTGCCAGCAGCGACCGAGCGGGGGGGCCTTATACGCAGTATTTT
TRBD2	TRBV9	TRBJ2-2	once	CASSVGVAGVNTGELFF	TGTGCCAGCAGCGTAGGGGTAGCGGGAGTCAACACCGGGGAGCTGTTTTTT
NA	TRBV5-1	TRBJ2-2	NA	CASSFTVETGLTGELFF	TGCGCCAGCAGCTTTACCGTGGAAACAGGGTTAACCGGGGAGCTGTTTTTT
NA	TRBV5-4	TRBJ2-7	NA	CASSLSEYSPYEQYF	TGTGCCAGCAGCCTATCCGAATACTCACCCTACGAGCAGTACTTC
TRBD1	TRBV5-6	TRBJ2-1	NA	CASSIGQGAYNEQFF	TGTGCCAGCAGCATTGGACAGGGGGCCTACAATGAGCAGTTCTTC
NA	TRBV6-5	TRBJ1-2	NA	CASRSLQGRIGGYTF	TGTGCCAGCAGGTCGCTTCAGGGTCGAATTGGTGGCTACACCTTC
TRBD1	TRBV5-1	TRBJ2-4	NA	CASSLGQGENIQYF	TGCGCCAGCAGCTTGGGACAGGGTGAAAACATTCAGTACTTC
NA	TRBV19	TRBJ1-2	NA	CASSIGTIGYTF	TGTGCCAGTAGTATTGGGACAATTGGCTACACCTTC
TRBD1	TRBV14	TRBJ2-3	NA	CASRPQGARSDTQYF	TGTGCCAGCAGACCCCAGGGGGCGAGGTCAGATACGCAGTATTTT
TRBD1	TRBV5-8	TRBJ1-5	NA	CASSLDGQGNQPQHF	TGTGCCAGCAGCTTAGACGGACAGGGGAATCAGCCCCAGCATTTT
TRBD2	TRBV6-6	TRBJ2-1	NA	CASSPGTSGRNEQFF	TGTGCCAGCAGTCCGGGGACTAGCGGGAGGAATGAGCAGTTCTTC
NA	TRBV6-1	TRBJ2-1	NA	CASSPVTGVIYEQFF	TGTGCCAGCAGCCCGGTGACAGGCGTCATCTATGAGCAGTTCTTC
NA	TRBV7-3	TRBJ2-2	NA	CASSPQGTGELFF	TGTGCCAGCAGCCCCCAGGGAACCGGGGAGCTGTTTTTT
NA	TRBV10-3	TRBJ1-5	NA	CAISDSVIFNQPQHF	TGTGCCATCAGTGATTCGGTAATCTTCAATCAGCCCCAGCATTTT
NA	TRBV30	TRBJ2-1	NA	CAWSVLASSYNEQFF	TGTGCCTGGAGTGTTCTAGCGAGCTCCTACAATGAGCAGTTCTTC
NA	TRBV6-5	TRBJ2-2	NA	CASRTGMNTGELFF	TGTGCCAGCAGAACAGGGATGAACACCGGGGAGCTGTTTTTT
NA	TRBV19	TRBJ1-3	NA	CASSIRRASSGNTIYF	TGTGCCAGTAGTATAAGGAGGGCGAGCTCTGGAAACACCATATATTTT
NA	TRBV11-2	TRBJ1-3	NA	CASSVRSSAGMGNTIYF	TGTGCCAGCAGCGTACGATCTAGCGCAGGAATGGGAAACACCATATATTTT
TRBD1	TRBV5-6	TRBJ1-2	NA	CASSERTGGTYGYTF	TGTGCCAGCAGCGAGAGGACAGGGGGAACCTATGGCTACACCTTC
TRBD2	TRBV5-1	TRBJ2-7	many	CASSPLLAGGAYEQYF	TGCGCCAGCAGCCCTTTACTAGCGGGAGGTGCCTACGAGCAGTACTTC
NA	TRBV7-6	TRBJ2-5	NA	CASSLFGGNSGETQYF	TGTGCCAGCAGCTTATTTGGCGGGAACTCCGGAGAGACCCAGTACTTC
TRBD1	TRBV5-1	TRBJ1-2	NA	CASSSGQEIYGYTF	TGCGCCAGCAGCTCTGGACAGGAGATCTATGGCTACACCTTC
NA	TRBV7-7	TRBJ2-5	NA	CASSPTSTQETQYF	TGTGCCAGCAGCCCTACTAGCACCCAAGAGACCCAGTACTTC
TRBD2	TRBV30	TRBJ2-1	NA	CACHHRGLAGGRDEQFF	TGTGCCTGTCATCATCGGGGGCTAGCGGGAGGGAGAGATGAGCAGTTCTTC
TRBD1	TRBV12-5	TRBJ1-2	once	CASGLVLGQGVGYTF	TGTGCTAGTGGTTTGGTACTAGGGCAGGGGGTTGGCTACACCTTC
NA	TRBV7-9	TRBJ1-5	few	CASSLDSGRGSQPQHF	TGTGCCAGCAGCTTAGATTCGGGCAGGGGAAGTCAGCCCCAGCATTTT
TRBD2	TRBV19	TRBJ2-1	few	CASSIDSPAVAGGLDEQFF	TGTGCCAGTAGTATAGATAGCCCCGCGGTAGCGGGGGGGCTCGATGAGCAGTTCTTC
TRBD1	TRBV19	TRBJ1-1	NA	CASSLNRGVRTEAFF	TGTGCCAGTAGCTTGAACAGGGGAGTAAGGACTGAAGCTTTCTTT
TRBD1	TRBV18	TRBJ2-2	NA	CASPTGQGLNTGELFF	TGTGCCAGCCCCACCGGACAGGGGCTAAACACCGGGGAGCTGTTTTTT
TRBD1	TRBV7-8	TRBJ1-4	NA	CASSPRDRADGANEKLFF	TGTGCCAGCAGCCCCCGGGACAGGGCGGATGGGGCTAATGAAAAACTGTTTTTT
TRBD1	TRBV4-3	TRBJ1-6	NA	CASSQNPGQGNSPLHF	TGCGCCAGCAGCCAGAATCCGGGACAGGGTAATTCACCCCTCCACTTT
TRBD1	TRBV19	TRBJ1-5	NA	CASRDRGRQPQHF	TGTGCCAGTCGGGACAGGGGGAGACAGCCCCAGCATTTT
NA	TRBV5-1	TRBJ1-6	NA	CASSYDSYNSPLHF	TGCGCCAGCAGCTACGACAGTTATAATTCACCCCTCCACTTT
TRBD1	TRBV5-1	TRBJ2-1	NA	CASSFGQGFQHEQFF	TGCGCCAGCAGCTTCGGACAGGGCTTTCAACATGAGCAGTTCTTC
TRBD2	TRBV12-5	TRBJ2-7	NA	CASGGLAGEGWYEQYF	TGTGCTAGTGGGGGACTAGCGGGAGAGGGATGGTACGAGCAGTACTTC
TRBD1	TRBV6-4	TRBJ1-1	once	CASSVDQGEGTEAFF	TGTGCCAGCAGTGTTGACCAGGGGGAAGGGACTGAAGCTTTCTTT